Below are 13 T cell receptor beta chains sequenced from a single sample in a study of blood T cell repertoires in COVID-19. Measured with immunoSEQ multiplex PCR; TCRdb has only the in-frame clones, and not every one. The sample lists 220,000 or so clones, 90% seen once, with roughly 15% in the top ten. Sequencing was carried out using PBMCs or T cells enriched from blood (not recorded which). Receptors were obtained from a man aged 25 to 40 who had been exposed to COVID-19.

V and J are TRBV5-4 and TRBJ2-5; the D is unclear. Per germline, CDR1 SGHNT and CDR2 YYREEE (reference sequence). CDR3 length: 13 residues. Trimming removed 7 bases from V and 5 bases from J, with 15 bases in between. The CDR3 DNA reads TGTGCCAGCGGAACGGCGAGGCGGGAGACCCAGTACTTC. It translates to CASGTARRETQYF.

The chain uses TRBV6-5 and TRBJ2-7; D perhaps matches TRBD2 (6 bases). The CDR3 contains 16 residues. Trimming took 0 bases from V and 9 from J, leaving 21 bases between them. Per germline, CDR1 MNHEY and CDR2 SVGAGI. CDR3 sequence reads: CASSYSSLGAGLAQYF. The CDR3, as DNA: TGTGCCAGCAGTTACTCGAGTTTAGGGGCGGGGTTGGCGCAGTACTTC.

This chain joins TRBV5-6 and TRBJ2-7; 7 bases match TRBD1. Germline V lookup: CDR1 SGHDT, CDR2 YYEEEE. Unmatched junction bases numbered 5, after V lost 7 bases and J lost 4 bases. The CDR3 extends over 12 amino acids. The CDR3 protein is CASQTGVYEQYF. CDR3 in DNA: TGTGCCAGCCAAACAGGGGTTTACGAGCAGTACTTC.

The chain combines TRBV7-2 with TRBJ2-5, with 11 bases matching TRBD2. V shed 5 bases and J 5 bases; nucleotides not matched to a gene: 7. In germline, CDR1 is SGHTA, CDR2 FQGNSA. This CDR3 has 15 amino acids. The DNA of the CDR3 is TGTGCCAGCAGCCATCTAGCGGGGGGCGGGGAGACCCAGTACTTC. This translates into CASSHLAGGGETQYF.

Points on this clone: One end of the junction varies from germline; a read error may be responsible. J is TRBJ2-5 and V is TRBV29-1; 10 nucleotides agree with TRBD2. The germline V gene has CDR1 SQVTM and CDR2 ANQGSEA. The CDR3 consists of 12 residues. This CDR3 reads CSVGLAGAPQDF. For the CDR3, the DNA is TGCAGCGTTGGTCTAGCGGGGGCCCCCCAGGACTTC.

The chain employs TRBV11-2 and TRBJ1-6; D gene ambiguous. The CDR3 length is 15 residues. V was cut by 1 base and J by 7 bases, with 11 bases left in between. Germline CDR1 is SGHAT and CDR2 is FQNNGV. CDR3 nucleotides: TGTGCCAGCAGCTTAGGGGCAGTCTTAAATTCACCCCTCCACTTT. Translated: CASSLGAVLNSPLHF.

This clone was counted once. The CDR3, as DNA: TGCAGTCCCGTGGGGGGGCTTTATTATTGGGACACTGAAGCTTTCTTT. Amino acids: CSPVGGLYYWDTEAFF. This chain joins TRBV29-1 and TRBJ1-1, with D possibly being TRBD1 (6 bases). In germline, CDR1 is SQVTM, CDR2 ANQGSEA. CDR3 size: 16 residues.

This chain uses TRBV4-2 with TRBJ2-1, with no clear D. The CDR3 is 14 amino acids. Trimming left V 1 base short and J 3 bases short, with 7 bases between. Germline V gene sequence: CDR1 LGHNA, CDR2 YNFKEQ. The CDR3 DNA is TGTGCCAGCAGCCAAGGTGCCGGCTACAATGAGCAGTTCTTC. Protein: CASSQGAGYNEQFF.

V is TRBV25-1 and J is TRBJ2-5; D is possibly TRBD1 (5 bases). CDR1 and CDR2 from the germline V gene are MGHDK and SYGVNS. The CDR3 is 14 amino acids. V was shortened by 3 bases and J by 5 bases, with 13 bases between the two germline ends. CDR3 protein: CASSDQGVLETQYF. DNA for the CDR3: TGTGCCAGCAGTGATCAGGGTGTGTTGGAGACCCAGTACTTC.

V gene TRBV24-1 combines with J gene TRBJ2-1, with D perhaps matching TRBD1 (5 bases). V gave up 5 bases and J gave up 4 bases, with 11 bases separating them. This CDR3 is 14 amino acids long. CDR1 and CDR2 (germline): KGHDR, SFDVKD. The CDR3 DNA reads TGTGCCACCAGTGGAACCCAGGGATACAATGAGCAGTTCTTC. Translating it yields CATSGTQGYNEQFF.

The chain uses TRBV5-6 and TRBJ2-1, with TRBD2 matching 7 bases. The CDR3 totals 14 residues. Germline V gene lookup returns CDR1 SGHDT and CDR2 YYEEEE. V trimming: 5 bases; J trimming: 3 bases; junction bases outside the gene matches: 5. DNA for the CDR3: TGTGCCAGCAGACCCGGGACTAACTACAATGAGCAGTTCTTC. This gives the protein CASRPGTNYNEQFF. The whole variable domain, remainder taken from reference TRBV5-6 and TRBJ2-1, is DAGVTQSPTHLIKTRGQQVTLRCSPKSGHDTVSWYQQALGQGPQFIFQYYEEEERQRGNFPDRFSGHQFPNYSSELNVNALLLGDSALYLCASRPGTNYNEQFFGPGTRLTVL.

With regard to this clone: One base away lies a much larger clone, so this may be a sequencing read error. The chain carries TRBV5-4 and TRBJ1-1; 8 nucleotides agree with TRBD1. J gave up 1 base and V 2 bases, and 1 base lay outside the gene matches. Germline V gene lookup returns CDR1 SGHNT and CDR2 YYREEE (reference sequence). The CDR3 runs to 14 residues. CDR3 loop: CASSLDRGNTEAFF. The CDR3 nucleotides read TGTGCCAGCAGCTTAGACAGGGGGAACACTGAAGCTTTCTTT.

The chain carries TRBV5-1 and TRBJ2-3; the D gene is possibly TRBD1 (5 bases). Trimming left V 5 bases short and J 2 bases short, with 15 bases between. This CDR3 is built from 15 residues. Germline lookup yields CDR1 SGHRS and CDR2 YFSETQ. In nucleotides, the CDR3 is TGCGCCAGCAGTCCCATCAGGGTCAACACAGATACGCAGTATTTT. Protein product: CASSPIRVNTDTQYF.